These T cell receptor beta chains were read from a single sample in a study of neurological immune-mediated disorders. TCRdb re-analysed the 5' RACE reads in MiXCR, keeping a single row per CDR3 protein. Of roughly 50,000 distinct CDR3 sequences listed, about 12% are singletons. Sequenced material: PBMCs. The receptor source for this set is a male donor with HTLV-1-associated myelopathy (HAM/TSP). Each CDR3 is given with its conserved first and last residue. D genes are given only for firm matches. Not every row has a clone size; where given, it reads once, few, many or a size class.

cdr3_aa | cdr3_nt | d_call | v_call | clone_size | j_call
CASRPDRGQRGENTEAFF | TGTGCCAGCAGGCCCGACAGGGGGCAAAGAGGTGAGAACACTGAAGCTTTCTTT | TRBD1 | TRBV12-3/TRBV12-4 | many | TRBJ1-1
CASSFLSGQGPFGYTF | TGTGCCAGCAGCTTCCTATCGGGACAGGGCCCTTTCGGCTACACCTTC | TRBD1 | TRBV5-6 | few | TRBJ1-2
CATPGTSYEQYF | TGTGCCACCCCAGGGACTTCCTACGAGCAGTACTTC | . | TRBV27 | many | TRBJ2-7
CASSFTYRGREGTDTQYF | TGTGCCAGCAGCTTTACCTACAGGGGGCGCGAGGGCACAGATACGCAGTATTTT | TRBD1 | TRBV7-8 | few | TRBJ2-3
CASSSNNGYTF | TGTGCCAGCAGTTCAAATAATGGCTACACCTTC | . | TRBV28 | many | TRBJ1-2
CASSFLGGGYTF | TGTGCCAGCAGTTTCCTAGGGGGCGGCTACACCTTC | TRBD1 | TRBV28 | . | TRBJ1-2
CASSLDRGVAYEQYF | TGTGCCAGCAGCTTGGACAGGGGGGTCGCCTACGAGCAGTACTTC | TRBD1 | TRBV7-2 | many | TRBJ2-7
CAISPSGTAYNEQFF | TGTGCCATCAGCCCAAGCGGGACAGCCTACAATGAGCAGTTCTTC | . | TRBV10-3 | many | TRBJ2-1
CASSRGLAGAGGANVLTF | TGTGCCAGCAGCCGGGGACTAGCGGGGGCGGGAGGGGCCAACGTCCTGACTTTC | TRBD2 | TRBV7-2 | many | TRBJ2-6
CASSWEQNTEAFF | TGTGCCAGCAGCTGGGAGCAGAACACTGAAGCTTTCTTT | . | TRBV7-6 | many | TRBJ1-1
CASSTTEGYTEAFF | TGTGCCAGCAGCACCACAGAAGGATACACTGAAGCTTTCTTT | . | TRBV5-5 | many | TRBJ1-1
CASSLAAGAVGEQYF | TGCGCCAGCAGCTTGGCCGCGGGGGCGGTGGGGGAGCAGTACTTC | . | TRBV5-1 | many | TRBJ2-7
CASSPQGEHTDTQYF | TGTGCCAGCAGCCCACAGGGGGAGCACACAGATACGCAGTATTTT | TRBD1 | TRBV28 | many | TRBJ2-3
CASRMDSWNTEAFF | TGTGCCAGCAGGATGGACAGCTGGAACACTGAAGCTTTCTTT | . | TRBV27 | many | TRBJ1-1
CASSPFQTGGQTEAFF | TGTGCCAGCTCACCTTTTCAGACAGGGGGGCAAACTGAAGCTTTCTTT | TRBD1 | TRBV18 | few | TRBJ1-1
CASSPGLAGTETQYF | TGCGCCAGCAGCCCCGGACTAGCGGGGACAGAGACCCAGTACTTC | TRBD2 | TRBV5-1 | medium-sized | TRBJ2-5
CASSLAGSYGYTF | TGCGCCAGCAGCTTGGCAGGGTCGTATGGCTACACCTTC | . | TRBV5-1 | few | TRBJ1-2
CASSRTGRPQETQYF | TGTGCCAGCAGCCGGACAGGGAGGCCACAAGAGACCCAGTACTTC | TRBD1 | TRBV3-1 | many | TRBJ2-5
CASSFPSQETQYF | TGTGCCAGCAGCTTTCCCAGCCAAGAGACCCAGTACTTC | . | TRBV7-9 | many | TRBJ2-5
CASSPSGVSGYTF | TGTGCCAGCAGTCCCTCAGGGGTTTCTGGCTACACCTTC | . | TRBV12-3/TRBV12-4 | many | TRBJ1-2
CASSDSGGTTGELFF | TGTGCCAGCAGTGACTCTGGCGGCACCACCGGGGAGCTGTTTTTT | . | TRBV6-4 | many | TRBJ2-2
CASSLEGPAGPQETQYF | TGTGCCAGCAGCTTAGAGGGCCCAGCGGGGCCACAAGAGACCCAGTACTTC | TRBD2 | TRBV7-6 | many | TRBJ2-5
CATPLARTGELFF | TGTGCCACTCCCCTTGCGCGGACCGGGGAGCTGTTTTTT | . | TRBV6-1 | . | TRBJ2-2
CSVEEVRGTEQFF | TGCAGCGTTGAAGAGGTGAGGGGCACTGAGCAGTTCTTC | . | TRBV29-1 | many | TRBJ2-1
CSARDDIDRGVSPDTQYF | TGCAGTGCTAGAGACGACATTGACAGGGGCGTTAGTCCAGATACGCAGTATTTT | TRBD1 | TRBV20-1 | many | TRBJ2-3
CASRPRTNQPQHF | TGTGCCAGCAGGCCCAGGACCAATCAGCCCCAGCATTTT | . | TRBV28 | medium-sized | TRBJ1-5
CASSDSGGGGEQFF | TGTGCCAGCAGCGATAGCGGGGGCGGGGGTGAGCAGTTCTTC | TRBD2 | TRBV6-5 | many | TRBJ2-1
CASSLTVSSYEQYF | TGCGCCAGCAGCTTAACCGTGAGCTCCTACGAGCAGTACTTC | . | TRBV5-1 | . | TRBJ2-7
CSVDRERLETQYF | TGCAGCGTTGACAGGGAGCGGCTCGAGACCCAGTACTTC | . | TRBV29-1 | many | TRBJ2-5
CASSDVTPNTEAFF | TGCGCCAGCAGTGACGTAACCCCGAACACTGAAGCTTTCTTT | . | TRBV10-2 | many | TRBJ1-1
CASSSVYEQYF | TGTGCCAGCAGTTCCGTCTACGAGCAGTACTTC | . | TRBV28 | many | TRBJ2-7
CASSFNSGGEDTQYF | TGTGCCAGCAGCTTCAATAGCGGGGGGGAGGATACGCAGTATTTT | TRBD2 | TRBV7-2 | . | TRBJ2-3
CASSYGQGTDEQYF | TGTGCCAGCAGTTACGGACAGGGGACCGACGAGCAGTACTTC | TRBD1 | TRBV7-9 | many | TRBJ2-7
CASIPGLAGTGELFF | TGTGCCAGCATCCCGGGACTAGCGGGGACCGGGGAGCTGTTTTTT | TRBD2 | TRBV28 | many | TRBJ2-2
CATRTGQSYEQYF | TGTGCCACCAGGACCGGACAGTCGTACGAGCAGTACTTC | . | TRBV10-3 | many | TRBJ2-7
CASSSPGEQYF | TGTGCCAGCAGCTCCCCGGGGGAGCAGTACTTC | . | TRBV7-9 | . | TRBJ2-7
CASSLRDSSYEQYF | TGTGCCAGCAGTTTAAGGGACTCCTCCTACGAGCAGTACTTC | . | TRBV12-3/TRBV12-4 | . | TRBJ2-7
CAIWNPGQGDTGELFF | TGTGCCATCTGGAATCCGGGACAGGGGGACACCGGGGAGCTGTTTTTT | TRBD1 | TRBV10-3 | many | TRBJ2-2
CSVEGGQGDTGELFF | TGCAGCGTTGAGGGTGGGCAGGGAGACACCGGGGAGCTGTTTTTT | . | TRBV29-1 | many | TRBJ2-2
CASSITRETQYF | TGCGCCAGCAGCATAACACGGGAGACCCAGTACTTC | . | TRBV5-1 | many | TRBJ2-5
CASGFSDGEQYF | TGTGCCAGCGGTTTTTCGGATGGCGAGCAGTACTTC | . | TRBV12-3/TRBV12-4 | . | TRBJ2-7
CASSPYRGDTQYF | TGTGCCAGCTCACCGTACAGGGGAGATACGCAGTATTTT | TRBD1 | TRBV18 | many | TRBJ2-3
CASSSSSGGATDTQYF | TGTGCCAGCAGCTCCTCTAGCGGGGGGGCCACAGATACGCAGTATTTT | TRBD2 | TRBV5-4 | many | TRBJ2-3
CASSLASNQPQHF | TGTGCCAGCAGCTTAGCTAGCAATCAGCCCCAGCATTTT | . | TRBV7-2 | many | TRBJ1-5
CASTRGGAENTEAFF | TGTGCCAGCACCCGCGGAGGGGCCGAGAACACTGAAGCTTTCTTT | . | TRBV2 | many | TRBJ1-1
CSAIYYQSEAFF | TGCAGTGCCATATATTATCAATCCGAAGCTTTCTTT | . | TRBV20-1 | once | TRBJ1-1
CASSLSSGGLSSYNEQFF | TGTGCCAGCAGCTTAAGTAGCGGGGGGCTGAGCTCCTACAATGAGCAGTTCTTC | TRBD2 | TRBV7-2 | many | TRBJ2-1
CSAGRDTTGELFF | TGCAGTGCTGGCAGGGATACCACCGGGGAGCTGTTTTTT | . | TRBV20-1 | many | TRBJ2-2
CASSYSRDEQYF | TGTGCCAGCAGTTACTCGAGGGACGAGCAGTACTTC | . | TRBV6-6 | . | TRBJ2-7
CASSLYEEHEQFF | TGCGCCAGCAGCTTGTACGAGGAGCATGAGCAGTTCTTC | . | TRBV5-1 | many | TRBJ2-1
CASNPSGQANEKLFF | TGTGCCAGCAACCCCTCGGGACAGGCGAATGAAAAACTGTTTTTT | TRBD1 | TRBV28 | many | TRBJ1-4
CASSLASGLGTKAFF | TGTGCCAGCAGCTTAGCGTCCGGGTTGGGCACTAAAGCTTTCTTT | . | TRBV7-9 | . | TRBJ1-1
CASLAGRETEAFF | TGTGCCAGCCTAGCGGGAAGGGAAACTGAAGCTTTCTTT | . | TRBV7-6 | many | TRBJ1-1
CAISAGDDTQYF | TGTGCCATCAGTGCGGGGGATGATACGCAGTATTTT | . | TRBV10-3 | . | TRBJ2-3
CSARGGTPGNTIYF | TGCAGTGCTAGGGGGGGGACTCCTGGAAACACCATATATTTT | . | TRBV20-1 | many | TRBJ1-3
CSARAFGGGPYNEQFF | TGCAGTGCTAGGGCCTTTGGCGGGGGACCTTACAATGAGCAGTTCTTC | TRBD2 | TRBV20-1 | many | TRBJ2-1
CASSSGQWAPYNEQFF | TGTGCCAGCAGCTCCGGACAGTGGGCACCCTACAATGAGCAGTTCTTC | . | TRBV7-2 | . | TRBJ2-1
CASSMNFGELFF | TGTGCCAGCAGCATGAATTTCGGGGAGCTGTTTTTT | . | TRBV27 | many | TRBJ2-2
CSARGHRLNEKLFF | TGCAGTGCCAGAGGACACAGACTAAATGAAAAACTGTTTTTT | . | TRBV20-1 | . | TRBJ1-4
CASSSDGANYGYTF | TGCGCCAGCAGCTCTGACGGAGCTAACTATGGCTACACCTTC | . | TRBV5-1 | . | TRBJ1-2